This T cell receptor (beta chain) was captured in a study of T-cell reconstitution after alpha-beta-depleted transplantation in children. This clonotype occurred many times. The CDR3 runs 13 residues. The V end lost 4 bases, the J end lost 3 bases, and 11 bases lay between the germline ends. Germline CDR1 is SGDLS and CDR2 is YYNGEE. Preparation of the TCRbeta library involved a method that used unique molecular identifiers. Via MiXCR, TCRdb re-called the PCR reads, giving one row per CDR3 protein. The sample contains about a million distinct CDR3 sequences, roughly 29% of which appear only once. This material consisted of PBMCs, mostly from graft donor cells, taken 360 days after TCRalphabeta/CD19-depleted stem cell transplant. The sequence came from a boy younger than two who had a stem cell transplant for SCID, so the T cells may come from the graft donor. This chain uses TRBV9 with TRBJ2-7, with D possibly being TRBD1 (5 bases). This CDR3 reads CASSLQVCYEQYF. CDR3 coding DNA: TGTGCCAGCAGCCTACAGGTTTGCTACGAGCAGTACTTC.